This TCR beta chain derives from a study of blood T cell repertoires in COVID-19. Study at large: Whether acute or convalescent, the COVID-19 samples came from the United States, Italy and Spain. The analysed material was cDNA or gDNA that came from T cells, B-cell-depleted T cells, or PBMCs.

With V trimmed by 8 bases and J by 5 bases, 5 bases remained unmatched. The CDR3 is made up of 13 amino acids. Germline values: CDR1 SEHNR, CDR2 FQNEAQ (reference sequence). How the authors handled the data: Amplifying reference gene primers gave estimates of nucleated cell counts. The table came from immunoSEQ multiplex PCR; TCRdb's copy has only in-frame clones and leaves some out. V and J calls and clone size follow that table, whereas D and trimming were derived from the DNA. The table records some 32,000 clones, 88% of them present only once. This TCR was sampled from a human donor in a cohort sampled during active COVID-19. Specimen: peripheral blood. The V gene is TRBV7-9, the J gene TRBJ1-5; 8 bases are shared with TRBD1. The CDR3 sequence is CASQQGEYQPQHF. As DNA, the CDR3 is TGTGCCAGCCAACAGGGGGAATATCAGCCCCAGCATTTT.